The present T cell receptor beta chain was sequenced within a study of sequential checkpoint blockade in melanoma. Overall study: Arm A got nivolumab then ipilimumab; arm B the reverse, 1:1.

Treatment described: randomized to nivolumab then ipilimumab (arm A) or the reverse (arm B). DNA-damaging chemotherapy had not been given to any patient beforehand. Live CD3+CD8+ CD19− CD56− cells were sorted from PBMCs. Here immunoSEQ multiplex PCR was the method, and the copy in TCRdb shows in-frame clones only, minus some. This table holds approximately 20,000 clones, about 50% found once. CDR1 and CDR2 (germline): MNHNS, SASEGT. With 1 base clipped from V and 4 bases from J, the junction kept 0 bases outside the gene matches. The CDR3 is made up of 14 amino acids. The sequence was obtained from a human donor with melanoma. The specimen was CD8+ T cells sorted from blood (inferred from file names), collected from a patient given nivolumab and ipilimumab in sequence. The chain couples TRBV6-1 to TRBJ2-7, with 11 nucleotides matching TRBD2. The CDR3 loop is CASSEGLAGYEQYF. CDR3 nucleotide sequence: TGTGCCAGCAGTGAAGGACTAGCGGGATACGAGCAGTACTTC.